The entry below describes one TCR beta chain. The protocol was immunoSEQ multiplex PCR, while the TCRdb copy is restricted to in-frame clones and leaves out a portion. The profile shows approximately 360,000 clones, approximately 88% of them singletons. These data are taken from a study of blood T cell repertoires in COVID-19. At the level of the study: Both acute and convalescent COVID-19 samples were obtained from the United States, Italy and Spain.

The V segment lost 4 bases and the J segment 1 base; nucleotides outside the gene matches: 9. Germline V gene lookup returns CDR1 KGHDR and CDR2 SFDVKD. This CDR3 spans 16 amino acids. The sequenced sample consisted of peripheral blood. The chain carries TRBV24-1 and TRBJ2-7; 7 nucleotides align to TRBD1. This TCR was recovered from a man between 40 and 49 years old with acute or convalescent COVID-19. Here the CDR3 DNA reads TGTGCCACCAGTGACCCATCACAGGGGTTGTCCTACGAGCAGTACTTC. This gives the protein CATSDPSQGLSYEQYF.